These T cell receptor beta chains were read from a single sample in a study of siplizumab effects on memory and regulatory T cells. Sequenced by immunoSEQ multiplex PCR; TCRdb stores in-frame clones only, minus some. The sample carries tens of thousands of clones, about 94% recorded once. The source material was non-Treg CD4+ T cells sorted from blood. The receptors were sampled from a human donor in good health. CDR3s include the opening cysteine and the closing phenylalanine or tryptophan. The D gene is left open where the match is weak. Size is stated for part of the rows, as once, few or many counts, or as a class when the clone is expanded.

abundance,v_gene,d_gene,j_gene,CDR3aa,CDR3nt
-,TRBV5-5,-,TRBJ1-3,CASSLVDTIYF,TGTGCCAGCAGCTTGGTGGACACCATATATTTT
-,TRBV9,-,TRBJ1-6,CASSPGVGLDSPLHF,TGTGCCAGCAGCCCCGGGGTAGGGTTGGATTCACCCCTCCACTTT
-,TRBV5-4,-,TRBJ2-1,CASSLLDGFDEQFF,TGTGCCAGCAGCTTGCTCGATGGGTTTGATGAGCAGTTCTTC
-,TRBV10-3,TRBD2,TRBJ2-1,CAIRPTSGRVYEQFF,TGTGCCATCAGGCCAACTAGCGGGAGGGTATATGAGCAGTTCTTC
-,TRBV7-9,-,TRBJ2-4,CASSLTDAKNIQYF,TGTGCCAGCAGCTTAACGGATGCCAAAAACATTCAGTACTTC
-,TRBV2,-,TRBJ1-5,CASSEQGHYSNQPQHF,TGTGCCAGCAGTGAACAGGGCCACTATAGCAATCAGCCCCAGCATTTT
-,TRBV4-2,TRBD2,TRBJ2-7,CASSQKLGSGDLNSYEQYF,TGTGCCAGCAGCCAAAAGCTAGGGAGCGGGGACCTTAACTCCTACGAGCAGTACTTC
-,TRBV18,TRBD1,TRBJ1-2,CASSLGQQGAQYGYTF,TGTGCCAGCTCACTGGGACAACAGGGGGCTCAATATGGCTACACCTTC
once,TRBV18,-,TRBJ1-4,CASSPRDTNEKLFF,TGTGCCAGCTCACCACGGGACACTAATGAAAAACTGTTTTTT
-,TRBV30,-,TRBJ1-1,CARSRGNTEAFF,TGTGCCCGGAGCCGGGGGAACACTGAAGCTTTCTTT
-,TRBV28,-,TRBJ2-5,CASSTDRQETQYF,TGTGCCAGCAGCACGGACAGACAAGAGACCCAGTACTTC
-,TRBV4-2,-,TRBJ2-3,CASSQDKTDTQYF,TGTGCCAGCAGCCAAGATAAGACAGATACGCAGTATTTT
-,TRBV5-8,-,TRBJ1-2,CASSLEDGPNYGYTF,TGTGCCAGCAGCTTGGAGGACGGTCCCAACTATGGCTACACCTTC
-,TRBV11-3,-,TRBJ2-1,CASSPSGASEQFF,TGTGCCAGCAGCCCTTCTGGGGCTAGTGAGCAGTTCTTC
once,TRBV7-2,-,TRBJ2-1,CASSLVSQPGYNEQFF,TGTGCCAGCAGCTTAGTATCCCAGCCCGGCTACAATGAGCAGTTCTTC
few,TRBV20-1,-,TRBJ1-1,CSASWAFF,TGCAGTGCCAGTTGGGCTTTCTTT
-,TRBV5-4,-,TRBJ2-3,CASSLGLGTDTQYF,TGTGCCAGCAGCTTGGGGTTAGGCACAGATACGCAGTATTTT
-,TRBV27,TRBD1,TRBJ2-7,CASSLLKGTGQAAYEQYF,TGTGCCAGCAGTTTACTCAAAGGGACGGGACAGGCCGCCTACGAGCAGTACTTC
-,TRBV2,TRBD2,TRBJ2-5,CASSDPAGGAETQYF,TGTGCCAGCAGTGACCCGGCGGGGGGGGCGGAGACCCAGTACTTC
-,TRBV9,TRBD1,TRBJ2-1,CASSPRAGDRGYNEQFF,TGTGCCAGCAGCCCCCGGGCGGGGGACAGGGGTTACAATGAGCAGTTCTTC
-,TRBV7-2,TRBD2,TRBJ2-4,CASSLESSGIAKNIQYF,TGTGCCAGCAGCTTAGAATCAAGCGGGATAGCCAAAAACATTCAGTACTTC
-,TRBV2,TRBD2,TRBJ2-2,CASSRTSGYTGELFF,TGTGCCAGCAGCCGGACTAGCGGATACACCGGGGAGCTGTTTTTT
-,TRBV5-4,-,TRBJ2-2,CASSWAGRNTGELFF,TGTGCCAGCAGCTGGGCCGGGCGTAACACCGGGGAGCTGTTTTTT
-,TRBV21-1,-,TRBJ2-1,CASSKDGLAGGTNNEQFF,TGTGCCAGCAGCAAAGACGGGCTAGCGGGAGGTACAAACAATGAGCAGTTCTTC